Following are 30 T cell receptor beta chains from one sample sequenced in a study of T cell repertoires in cytomegalovirus infection. One entry per CDR3 protein results from TCRdb running MiXCR on the reads. The sample carries roughly 350,000 distinct CDR3 sequences, roughly 36% recorded once. No cognate antigen is known for these TCRs. The sequenced sample was cultured PBMCs, obtained from culture after CMV antigen stimulation. The source of these receptors is a human donor in good health (CMV status not recorded). Some clones in this sample may be carry-over from other donors' samples.

V and J are TRBV6-5 and TRBJ2-1, with TRBD2 as a possible D gene (6 bases). Germline V gene lookup returns CDR1 MNHEY and CDR2 SVGAGI. V shed 5 bases and J shed 3 bases, with 8 bases lying between them. The CDR3 spans 13 residues. The chain's CDR3 is CASSTSYYNEQFF. The CDR3 DNA sequence: TGTGCCAGCAGTACTAGCTACTACAATGAGCAGTTCTTC.

This clonotype has only a few counts. V usage is TRBV6-8 and J usage is TRBJ1-1; tentative D call: TRBD1 (5 bases). This CDR3 has 13 residues. The V end lost 6 bases, the J end lost 5 bases, and 13 bases lay between the germline ends. The germline V gene has CDR1 MNHGY and CDR2 SAAAGT. Here the CDR3 reads CASSHQGGTEAFF. CDR3 nucleotides: TGTGCCAGCAGCCACCAGGGCGGGACTGAAGCTTTCTTT.

The table lists this clonotype with a few counts. This chain uses TRBV7-6 with TRBJ2-7, with D hard to call. Germline lookup yields CDR1 SGHVS and CDR2 FNYEAQ. CDR3 length: 13 amino acids. Trimming left V 0 bases short and J 6 bases short, with 9 bases between. CDR3 in DNA: TGTGCCAGCAGCTTAGCGCCTGTGGCCGAGCAGTACTTC. It specifies CASSLAPVAEQYF.

The sample holds a few counts of this clonotype. The CDR3 loop reads CASSGARLADAYEQYF. In DNA, the CDR3 is TGTGCCAGCAGTGGGGCCCGACTAGCGGATGCCTACGAGCAGTACTTC. V and J are TRBV6-6 and TRBJ2-7, with 9 bases matching TRBD2. The germline V gene has CDR1 MNHNY and CDR2 SVGAGI (reference sequence). Unmatched junction bases numbered 10, after V lost 5 bases and J lost 2 bases. The CDR3 has 16 amino acids.

The V and J genes are TRBV7-6 and TRBJ1-3; no clear D. Germline-derived CDR1 and CDR2 are SGHVS and FNYEAQ. The CDR3 is 14 amino acids. Trimming shortened V by 0 bases and J by 0 bases, and 3 bases separated the two germline ends. The CDR3 reads CASSLAVSGNTIYF. The CDR3 DNA is TGTGCCAGCAGCTTAGCGGTCTCTGGAAACACCATATATTTT.

The rearrangement links TRBV20-1 to TRBJ2-7; tentatively, D is TRBD2 (5 bases). The CDR3 length is 14 residues. The germline V gene has CDR1 DFQATT and CDR2 SNEGSKA (reference sequence). V was clipped by 1 base and J by 3 bases, with 13 bases between them. The CDR3: CSARVAGPNYEQYF. DNA for the CDR3: TGCAGTGCTAGAGTCGCGGGTCCCAACTACGAGCAGTACTTC.

This chain connects TRBV7-9 to TRBJ2-2; 9 bases map to TRBD1. Per the germline V gene, CDR1 is SEHNR and CDR2 is FQNEAQ (reference sequence). This CDR3 has 15 residues. V lost 5 bases, J lost 4 bases, and 5 bases stayed unmatched. The CDR3 nucleotides read TGTGCCAGCAGCCGGACAGGGGCGCGCACCGGGGAGCTGTTTTTT. It encodes CASSRTGARTGELFF. Full variable domain (rest looked up from reference TRBV7-9 and TRBJ2-2): DTGVSQNPRHKITKRGQNVTFRCDPISEHNRLYWYRQTLGQGPEFLTYFQNEAQLEKSRLLSDRFSAERPKGSFSTLEIQRTEQGDSAMYLCASSRTGARTGELFFGEGSRLTVL.

This clonotype showed up just a few times. The V gene is TRBV7-2, the J gene TRBJ2-7, with TRBD2 matching 13 bases. After removal of 6 bases from V and 2 bases from J, the junction contained 4 bases not matched to a gene. This CDR3 is 15 amino acids long. Germline CDR1 SGHTA, CDR2 FQGNSA. The CDR3 DNA follows: TGTGCCAGCAGGCTCGGGACTAGCGGGACCTACGAGCAGTACTTC. Amino acids: CASRLGTSGTYEQYF.

This clonotype has more than one count but fewer than ten. The chain has TRBV12-3 or TRBV12-4 and TRBJ2-1, with TRBD2 identical over 9 bases. Germline trimming cut 1 base from V and 2 bases from J; bases unmatched to any gene: 12. The CDR3 has 19 residues. The CDR3 DNA follows: TGTGCCAGCAGTTTAGTCGCGGGACTAGCTGGAGGGGCCTACAATGAGCAGTTCTTC. Amino acids: CASSLVAGLAGGAYNEQFF.

This rearrangement joins TRBV11-2 to TRBJ1-1; D possibly corresponds to TRBD1 (5 bases). The germline V gene has CDR1 SGHAT and CDR2 FQNNGV. The ends were cut back, 7 bases at V and 2 bases at J, with 17 bases in the middle. CDR3 length: 15 amino acids. This CDR3 is CASIPGRGANTEAFF. CDR3 bases: TGTGCCAGCATCCCAGGTCGTGGGGCCAACACTGAAGCTTTCTTT.

This clonotype has ten or more counts. This chain links TRBV7-2 with TRBJ2-3; 14 bases are a match to TRBD2. The trim removed 2 bases at V and 4 bases at J, leaving 8 bases unmatched. The CDR3 totals 18 residues. Germline-derived CDR1 and CDR2 are SGHTA and FQGNSA. CDR3 in amino acids: CASSLPGLAGDVADTQYF. CDR3 DNA: TGTGCCAGCAGCTTACCGGGACTAGCGGGAGACGTAGCAGATACGCAGTATTTT.

This clonotype was counted only a few times. The J gene is TRBJ2-7, the V gene TRBV6-2 or TRBV6-3; TRBD1 matches at 9 bases. This CDR3 is built from 18 residues. V lost 6 bases, J lost 6 bases, and 21 bases stayed unmatched. The germline V gene has CDR1 MNHEY and CDR2 SVGEGT. CDR3 protein: CASRQRTGARDSKFEQYV. The CDR3 bases are TGTGCCAGCAGACAAAGGACAGGGGCAAGAGACTCTAAATTCGAGCAGTACGTC.

V is TRBV5-4 and J is TRBJ2-5, with a possible D match to TRBD1 (7 bases). Trimming cost V 4 bases and J 4 bases, with 17 bases left between them. CDR3 length: 15 amino acids. Germline V gives CDR1 SGHNT, CDR2 YYREEE (reference sequence). CDR3 in amino acids: CASSPTGQGGETQYF. The CDR3 nucleotides are TGTGCCAGCAGCCCGACGGGTCAGGGGGGAGAGACCCAGTACTTC.

V gene TRBV10-3 combines with J gene TRBJ2-5, with 8 positions matching TRBD2. This CDR3 has 14 amino acids. Looked up from germline, CDR1 is ENHRY and CDR2 is SYGVKD. J was trimmed by 3 bases and V by 10 bases; bases with no gene match: 10. The CDR3 sequence: CATRGLRGEETQYF. CDR3 in DNA: TGTGCCACCAGAGGGTTGCGGGGGGAAGAGACCCAGTACTTC.

CDR3 nucleotide sequence: TGCAGTGCTAGAGGTCTAGCGGGAGGTTACATTCAGTACTTC. It codes for CSARGLAGGYIQYF. The V gene is TRBV20-1, the J gene TRBJ2-4; 11 positions match TRBD2. Germline CDR1 and CDR2: DFQATT and SNEGSKA (reference sequence). The CDR3 is made up of 14 amino acids. V dropped 1 base and J dropped 8; count of bases not matched to a gene: 4.

This clonotype was detected a few times. The chain joins TRBV3-1 to TRBJ2-7, with D unresolved. CDR3 length: 11 amino acids. The germline V and J ends were trimmed by 6 bases and 3 bases, with 6 bases remaining between them. Germline CDR1 reads LGHDT; CDR2 reads YNNKEL (reference sequence). The CDR3, as DNA: TGTGCCAGCAGTATAGACTACGAGCAGTACTTC. It is translated as CASSIDYEQYF.

The chain carries TRBV19 and TRBJ1-1, with TRBD1 matching 10 bases. The germline gives CDR1 LNHDA, CDR2 SQIVND (reference sequence). This CDR3 is built from 16 residues. V was clipped by 6 bases and J by 3 bases; unmatched bases: 10. CDR3 nucleotide sequence: TGTGCCAGTAGAAAGGTGACAGGGGGCATAGACACTGAAGCTTTCTTT. The encoded protein is CASRKVTGGIDTEAFF.

Here the CDR3 DNA reads TGTGCCAGCAGTGGCTGGACCGCGCCTTCACCCCTCCACTTT. Translated, it gives CASSGWTAPSPLHF. The rearrangement joins TRBV25-1 to TRBJ1-6; the D is unclear. Trimming took off 4 bases at V and 9 bases at J, with 13 bases between the two ends. Germline values: CDR1 MGHDK, CDR2 SYGVNS. This CDR3 has 14 residues.

A few counts support this clonotype. The chain links TRBV23-1 to TRBJ2-3; 11 nucleotides match TRBD2. TRBV23-1 is marked as an open reading frame, function uncertain. The CDR3 spans 20 residues. J gave up 0 bases and V 0 bases, and 11 bases lay outside the gene matches. CDR3 amino acids: CASSQSGLAELNTSTDTQYF. As DNA, the CDR3 is TGCGCCAGCAGTCAATCGGGACTAGCGGAACTTAACACTAGCACAGATACGCAGTATTTT.

This chain links TRBV7-2 with TRBJ2-7, with D possibly called TRBD1 or TRBD2 (6 bases each). CDR3 length: 16 amino acids. The germline V gene encodes CDR1 SGHTA and CDR2 FQGNSA. The V end lost 4 bases, the J end lost 0 bases, and 16 bases lay between the germline ends. DNA for the CDR3: TGTGCCAGCAGCTACCCGGGGGCTCGCGGCTCCTACGAGCAGTACTTC. It is translated as CASSYPGARGSYEQYF.

This clonotype has more than one count but fewer than ten. The chain combines TRBV5-1 with TRBJ2-3; D is uncertain. V was trimmed by 4 bases and J by 3 bases, leaving 15 bases between them. In germline, CDR1 is SGHRS, CDR2 YFSETQ. This CDR3 comprises 15 residues. The CDR3 region has the DNA TGCGCCAGCAGCCAGCGCGAAAGTGGGACAGATACGCAGTATTTT. Encoded protein: CASSQRESGTDTQYF.

The chain recombines TRBV19 with TRBJ2-1, with TRBD2 matching over 10 bases. Looked up from germline, CDR1 is LNHDA and CDR2 is SQIVND (reference sequence). Trimming cost V 7 bases and J 5 bases; bases outside gene matches: 8. The CDR3 runs to 15 residues. The CDR3 here is CASTGGLAGDNEQFF. The CDR3 DNA reads as TGTGCCAGTACCGGGGGGCTAGCGGGAGACAATGAGCAGTTCTTC.

This sequence joins TRBV7-8 and TRBJ2-5, with 11 bases aligning to TRBD2. CDR3 length equals 14 residues. Germline V gene data show CDR1 as SGHVS and CDR2 as FQNEAQ. With V trimmed by 5 bases and J by 7 bases, 6 bases remained unmatched. Here the CDR3 DNA reads TGTGCCAGCAGCCCTCCGACTAGCGGGGTGACCCAGTACTTC. Amino acid sequence: CASSPPTSGVTQYF.

This clonotype was detected only a few times. This rearrangement joins TRBV6-2 or TRBV6-3 to TRBJ2-4; the match to TRBD2 covers 7 bases. V shed 0 bases and J 5 bases; nucleotides not matched to a gene: 4. The CDR3 has 15 amino acids. Germline CDR1 is MNHEY and CDR2 is SVGEGT. Here the CDR3 reads CASSYSRESQNIQYF. CDR3 in DNA: TGTGCCAGCAGTTACTCGCGGGAGAGCCAAAACATTCAGTACTTC.

The V gene is TRBV27, the J gene TRBJ2-7, with 9 positions matching TRBD1. Germline lookup yields CDR1 MNHEY and CDR2 SMNVEV (reference sequence). This CDR3 comprises 15 residues. The junction had 6 bases not matched to a gene; V was cut back by 2 bases and J by 4 bases. CDR3 coding DNA: TGTGCCAGCAGTTTACTGGGACAGGGATCTTACGAGCAGTACTTC. Its protein is CASSLLGQGSYEQYF.

This clonotype showed up many times. The rearrangement uses TRBV7-2 and TRBJ1-1, with D maybe TRBD1 (6 bases). CDR1 and CDR2 from the germline V gene are SGHTA and FQGNSA. There are 13 residues in the CDR3. V was pared by 6 bases and J by 8 bases, with 16 bases between. The CDR3 DNA reads as TGTGCCAGCAGTATGTTGGGACACGTAGAAGCTTTCTTT. Residues: CASSMLGHVEAFF. The full variable domain, its missing parts supplied by reference TRBV7-2 and TRBJ1-1, is GAGVSQSPSNKVTEKGKDVELRCDPISGHTALYWYRQSLGQGLEFLIYFQGNSAPDKSGLPSDRFSAERTGGSVSTLTIQRTQQEDSAVYLCASSMLGHVEAFFGQGTRLTVV.

This clonotype occurred many times. The rearrangement links TRBV11-3 to TRBJ2-1; D might be TRBD2 (7 bases). Germline assignment: CDR1 SGHNT and CDR2 YENEEA. This CDR3 has 15 residues. The V end lost 6 bases, the J end lost 0 bases, and 12 bases lay between the germline ends. This CDR3 reads CASRRGGGSYNEQFF. CDR3 nucleotides: TGTGCCAGCAGGCGAGGGGGGGGCTCCTACAATGAGCAGTTCTTC.

Written as DNA, the CDR3 is TGTGCCAGCAGCTTAATCAGGGACGGCACTGAAGCTTTCTTT. It yields the protein CASSLIRDGTEAFF. The V gene is TRBV7-9, the J gene TRBJ1-1; tentative D call: TRBD1 (5 bases). The CDR3 extends over 14 amino acids. The germline CDR1 and CDR2 sequences are SEHNR and FQNEAQ (reference sequence). The V end was cut by 2 bases, the J end by 4 bases, with 11 bases between.

This clonotype appeared a few times. As DNA, the CDR3 is TGTGCCAGTAGTATGTCGGGGCCATCCTACGAGCAGTACTTC. Protein: CASSMSGPSYEQYF. The chain is built from TRBV19 and TRBJ2-7, with D perhaps matching TRBD1 or TRBD2 (5 bases each). Deletions cut 3 bases from V and 1 base from J, with 10 bases between. The germline V gene has CDR1 LNHDA and CDR2 SQIVND (reference sequence). This CDR3 spans 14 amino acids.

This chain connects TRBV20-1 to TRBJ2-5; 9 bases are shared with TRBD1. V was clipped by 5 bases and J by 5 bases; unmatched bases: 6. Germline CDR1 reads DFQATT; CDR2 reads SNEGSKA (reference sequence). The CDR3 totals 13 residues. CDR3 in amino acids: CSALNRGLETQYF. The CDR3 nucleotides read TGCAGTGCTCTCAACAGGGGGCTCGAGACCCAGTACTTC.